This is a list of T cell receptor beta chains from one sample in a study of blood T cell repertoires in COVID-19. TCRdb's copy holds only in-frame clones and misses some; the assay was immunoSEQ multiplex PCR. Of some 300,000 clones detected, roughly 90% appear once; the ten largest clones hold less than 3.5%. Sequencing was performed on PBMCs or T cells enriched from blood (not recorded which). The receptors were sampled from a woman aged 50 to 60 who had been exposed to COVID-19. Each CDR3 is given with its conserved first and last residue. The order of the fields is V gene, D gene, J gene, clone size, CDR3 protein, CDR3 DNA. A D gene is named only where the DNA matches it firmly. The size of a clone is reported for some rows only, either as once, few or many, or as a class for expanded clones.

v_gene: TRBV5-4; d_gene: TRBD1; j_gene: TRBJ2-5; abundance: NA; CDR3aa: CASSLGQGEETQYF; CDR3nt: TGTGCCAGCAGCCTGGGACAGGGGGAAGAGACCCAGTACTTC
v_gene: TRBV28; d_gene: NA; j_gene: TRBJ2-7; abundance: NA; CDR3aa: CASSSRGGYEQYF; CDR3nt: TGTGCCAGCAGTTCCCGAGGGGGTTACGAGCAGTACTTC
v_gene: TRBV7-9; d_gene: TRBD1; j_gene: TRBJ1-2; abundance: NA; CDR3aa: CASSLVTTGGGYTF; CDR3nt: TGTGCCAGCAGCTTAGTCACAACAGGGGGAGGCTACACCTTC
v_gene: TRBV28; d_gene: TRBD1; j_gene: TRBJ1-5; abundance: NA; CDR3aa: CASNTGGIQPQHF; CDR3nt: TGTGCCAGCAATACAGGGGGCATTCAGCCCCAGCATTTT
v_gene: TRBV7-9; d_gene: NA; j_gene: TRBJ2-2; abundance: NA; CDR3aa: CASSLSTPWTANTGELFF; CDR3nt: TGTGCCAGCAGCCTTAGTACTCCCTGGACAGCGAACACCGGGGAGCTGTTTTTT
v_gene: TRBV27; d_gene: TRBD1; j_gene: TRBJ1-4; abundance: NA; CDR3aa: CASSRGTGRTRGEKLFF; CDR3nt: TGTGCCAGCAGCCGAGGGACAGGGAGGACCAGGGGTGAAAAACTGTTTTTT
v_gene: TRBV6-2/TRBV6-3; d_gene: NA; j_gene: TRBJ1-1; abundance: NA; CDR3aa: CASSLLRAGTTNTEAFF; CDR3nt: TGTGCCAGCAGTTTACTCCGGGCCGGGACAACGAACACTGAAGCTTTCTTT
v_gene: TRBV27; d_gene: NA; j_gene: TRBJ2-7; abundance: NA; CDR3aa: CASSSRQSRGYEQYF; CDR3nt: TGTGCCAGCAGTTCTCGACAGTCTCGTGGCTACGAGCAGTACTTC
v_gene: TRBV7-6; d_gene: NA; j_gene: TRBJ2-3; abundance: NA; CDR3aa: CASSMDWGTSTDTQYF; CDR3nt: TGTGCCAGCAGTATGGACTGGGGGACTAGCACAGATACGCAGTATTTT
v_gene: TRBV30; d_gene: NA; j_gene: TRBJ1-5; abundance: NA; CDR3aa: CAWSVQDNQPQHF; CDR3nt: TGTGCCTGGAGTGTACAGGACAATCAGCCCCAGCATTTT
v_gene: TRBV2; d_gene: NA; j_gene: TRBJ1-4; abundance: NA; CDR3aa: CASSVGGQLNEKLFF; CDR3nt: TGTGCCAGCAGTGTAGGAGGCCAGCTTAATGAAAAACTGTTTTTT
v_gene: TRBV18; d_gene: TRBD2; j_gene: TRBJ2-5; abundance: NA; CDR3aa: CASSPSSGGTLMTQYF; CDR3nt: TGTGCCAGCTCACCGTCTAGCGGGGGGACCTTAATGACCCAGTACTTC
v_gene: TRBV28; d_gene: TRBD1; j_gene: TRBJ1-5; abundance: NA; CDR3aa: CASSLSGTVGQPQHF; CDR3nt: TGTGCCAGCAGTTTAAGTGGGACAGTGGGTCAGCCCCAGCATTTT
v_gene: TRBV5-1; d_gene: NA; j_gene: TRBJ2-7; abundance: NA; CDR3aa: CASSLEGHFYEQYF; CDR3nt: TGCGCCAGCAGCTTGGAGGGACACTTCTACGAGCAGTACTTC
v_gene: TRBV7-6; d_gene: NA; j_gene: TRBJ1-6; abundance: medium-sized; CDR3aa: CASSPGDSSPLHF; CDR3nt: TGTGCCAGCAGTCCCGGGGATAGTTCACCCCTCCACTTT
v_gene: TRBV18; d_gene: NA; j_gene: TRBJ2-5; abundance: NA; CDR3aa: CASSPNQGIGETQYF; CDR3nt: TGTGCCAGCTCACCGAATCAGGGGATCGGGGAGACCCAGTACTTC
v_gene: TRBV7-2; d_gene: TRBD1; j_gene: TRBJ1-2; abundance: NA; CDR3aa: CASSPDRGVRGYTF; CDR3nt: TGTGCCAGCAGCCCCGACAGGGGCGTTAGAGGCTACACCTTC
v_gene: TRBV5-1; d_gene: TRBD2; j_gene: TRBJ2-7; abundance: NA; CDR3aa: CASSPSGGYEQYF; CDR3nt: TGCGCCAGCAGCCCTAGCGGGGGTTACGAGCAGTACTTC
v_gene: TRBV27; d_gene: NA; j_gene: TRBJ1-6; abundance: once; CDR3aa: CASSLSTQGVTYNSPLHF; CDR3nt: TGTGCCAGCAGTTTATCGACCCAGGGCGTCACCTATAATTCACCCCTCCACTTT
v_gene: TRBV19; d_gene: NA; j_gene: TRBJ1-6; abundance: NA; CDR3aa: CASRYQGENSPLHF; CDR3nt: TGTGCCAGTAGGTATCAGGGTGAGAATTCACCCCTCCACTTT
v_gene: TRBV30; d_gene: NA; j_gene: TRBJ1-1; abundance: few; CDR3aa: CAWSEQGWTEAFF; CDR3nt: TGTGCCTGGTCCGAACAGGGTTGGACTGAAGCTTTCTTT
v_gene: TRBV29-1; d_gene: NA; j_gene: TRBJ2-5; abundance: NA; CDR3aa: CSVDRGSKTQYF; CDR3nt: TGCAGCGTTGATAGGGGTTCTAAGACCCAGTACTTC
v_gene: TRBV25-1; d_gene: TRBD1; j_gene: TRBJ1-2; abundance: NA; CDR3aa: CASRQGGHGYTF; CDR3nt: TGTGCCAGCAGGCAGGGGGGACATGGCTACACCTTC
v_gene: TRBV5-4; d_gene: NA; j_gene: TRBJ2-3; abundance: NA; CDR3aa: CASSLVLGGTQYF; CDR3nt: TGTGCCAGCAGCTTAGTCTTGGGAGGTACGCAGTATTTT
v_gene: TRBV5-1; d_gene: TRBD1; j_gene: TRBJ1-4; abundance: NA; CDR3aa: CASKRDRGGEKLFF; CDR3nt: TGCGCCAGCAAAAGAGACAGGGGGGGAGAAAAACTGTTTTTT
v_gene: TRBV28; d_gene: NA; j_gene: TRBJ1-2; abundance: NA; CDR3aa: CASSLDRSYGYTF; CDR3nt: TGTGCCAGCAGCTTAGACAGGTCATATGGCTACACCTTC
v_gene: TRBV6-6; d_gene: NA; j_gene: TRBJ2-7; abundance: NA; CDR3aa: CASSQTANPLQFYEQYF; CDR3nt: TGTGCCAGCAGTCAGACAGCAAACCCCCTCCAATTCTACGAGCAGTACTTC
v_gene: TRBV9; d_gene: TRBD1; j_gene: TRBJ1-6; abundance: once; CDR3aa: CASSGPGGGISPLHF; CDR3nt: TGTGCCAGCAGCGGCCCAGGAGGGGGCATTTCACCCCTCCACTTT
v_gene: TRBV29-1; d_gene: NA; j_gene: TRBJ2-7; abundance: NA; CDR3aa: CSVAVGGYEQYF; CDR3nt: TGCAGCGTTGCTGTCGGGGGTTACGAGCAGTACTTC
v_gene: TRBV18; d_gene: TRBD1; j_gene: TRBJ1-4; abundance: NA; CDR3aa: CASSQGAATNEKLFF; CDR3nt: TGTGCCAGCTCACAGGGGGCCGCGACTAATGAAAAACTGTTTTTT
v_gene: TRBV6-5; d_gene: NA; j_gene: TRBJ1-2; abundance: NA; CDR3aa: CASSYDRGTNYGYTF; CDR3nt: TGTGCCAGCAGTTACGACCGGGGGACTAACTATGGCTACACCTTC
v_gene: TRBV5-6; d_gene: TRBD2; j_gene: TRBJ2-1; abundance: NA; CDR3aa: CASSIRTSGAYNEQFF; CDR3nt: TGTGCCAGCAGCATAAGGACTAGCGGGGCGTACAATGAGCAGTTCTTC
v_gene: TRBV18; d_gene: NA; j_gene: TRBJ1-1; abundance: NA; CDR3aa: CASSQGVDTEAFF; CDR3nt: TGTGCCAGCTCACAGGGGGTAGACACTGAAGCTTTCTTT
v_gene: TRBV19; d_gene: NA; j_gene: TRBJ2-3; abundance: once; CDR3aa: CASSIDRTPNTDTQYF; CDR3nt: TGTGCCAGTAGTATAGACCGGACACCTAACACAGATACGCAGTATTTT
v_gene: TRBV28; d_gene: NA; j_gene: TRBJ2-5; abundance: NA; CDR3aa: CASSGGAVGLETQYF; CDR3nt: TGTGCCAGCAGTGGGGGGGCCGTCGGCCTGGAGACCCAGTACTTC
v_gene: TRBV9; d_gene: NA; j_gene: TRBJ1-6; abundance: NA; CDR3aa: CASSVGGGTLNSPLHF; CDR3nt: TGTGCCAGCAGCGTAGGGGGTGGGACTCTTAATTCACCCCTCCACTTT
v_gene: TRBV2; d_gene: NA; j_gene: TRBJ1-6; abundance: NA; CDR3aa: CASSDDRKNSPLHF; CDR3nt: TGTGCCAGCAGTGACGACAGGAAAAATTCACCCCTCCACTTT
v_gene: TRBV5-6; d_gene: NA; j_gene: TRBJ2-3; abundance: NA; CDR3aa: CASSPPGADTDTQYF; CDR3nt: TGTGCCAGCAGCCCCCCGGGTGCCGACACAGATACGCAGTATTTT
v_gene: TRBV9; d_gene: TRBD1; j_gene: TRBJ2-2; abundance: few; CDR3aa: CASSVEVTGGSGELFF; CDR3nt: TGTGCCAGCAGCGTAGAGGTTACAGGGGGCTCCGGGGAGCTGTTTTTT
v_gene: TRBV3-1/TRBV3-2; d_gene: NA; j_gene: TRBJ2-3; abundance: NA; CDR3aa: CASSQRQATFSTDTQYF; CDR3nt: TGTGCCAGCAGCCAAAGACAAGCTACCTTTAGCACAGATACGCAGTATTTT
v_gene: TRBV27; d_gene: NA; j_gene: TRBJ2-5; abundance: NA; CDR3aa: CASGYGRGLQETQYF; CDR3nt: TGTGCCAGCGGCTATGGGCGGGGGCTCCAAGAGACCCAGTACTTC
v_gene: TRBV5-8; d_gene: TRBD1; j_gene: TRBJ1-5; abundance: NA; CDR3aa: CASSHGTGVNQPQHF; CDR3nt: TGTGCCAGCAGCCACGGGACAGGGGTCAATCAGCCCCAGCATTTT
v_gene: TRBV14; d_gene: TRBD1; j_gene: TRBJ1-4; abundance: NA; CDR3aa: CASSQRTGAGTNEKLFF; CDR3nt: TGTGCCAGCAGCCAAAGGACAGGGGCAGGAACTAATGAAAAACTGTTTTTT
v_gene: TRBV19; d_gene: NA; j_gene: TRBJ1-5; abundance: few; CDR3aa: CASSLRGFSNQPQHF; CDR3nt: TGTGCCAGTAGCTTGCGGGGTTTTAGCAATCAGCCCCAGCATTTT
v_gene: TRBV4-2; d_gene: NA; j_gene: TRBJ2-1; abundance: NA; CDR3aa: CASSQEEVRLSSYNEQFF; CDR3nt: TGTGCCAGCAGCCAAGAGGAGGTTAGGCTTAGCTCCTACAATGAGCAGTTCTTC
v_gene: TRBV4-1; d_gene: TRBD1; j_gene: TRBJ1-3; abundance: NA; CDR3aa: CASSTSRTGANTIYF; CDR3nt: TGCGCCAGCAGCACCAGCCGGACAGGTGCAAACACCATATATTTT
v_gene: TRBV7-9; d_gene: NA; j_gene: TRBJ1-4; abundance: NA; CDR3aa: CASSLLGRGDEKLFF; CDR3nt: TGTGCCAGCAGCTTACTTGGCAGGGGTGATGAAAAACTGTTTTTT
v_gene: TRBV4-1; d_gene: NA; j_gene: TRBJ1-6; abundance: NA; CDR3aa: CASSHHGGVRLDNSPLHF; CDR3nt: TGCGCCAGCAGCCACCACGGCGGGGTCAGGTTGGATAATTCACCCCTCCACTTT
v_gene: TRBV12-3/TRBV12-4; d_gene: NA; j_gene: TRBJ1-4; abundance: NA; CDR3aa: CASRTGLNEKLFF; CDR3nt: TGTGCCAGCAGGACAGGACTTAATGAAAAACTGTTTTTT
v_gene: TRBV14; d_gene: TRBD1; j_gene: TRBJ1-2; abundance: NA; CDR3aa: CASSPRQGSYGYTF; CDR3nt: TGTGCCAGCAGCCCCCGACAGGGGTCTTATGGCTACACCTTC
v_gene: TRBV2; d_gene: TRBD2; j_gene: TRBJ2-7; abundance: NA; CDR3aa: CASSFASGGAYEQYF; CDR3nt: TGTGCCAGCAGTTTTGCTAGCGGGGGGGCCTACGAGCAGTACTTC
v_gene: TRBV19; d_gene: NA; j_gene: TRBJ1-4; abundance: NA; CDR3aa: CASRATRTEKLFF; CDR3nt: TGTGCCAGTAGAGCGACGCGAACTGAAAAACTGTTTTTT
v_gene: TRBV2; d_gene: NA; j_gene: TRBJ1-3; abundance: NA; CDR3aa: CASSERSGTGNTIYF; CDR3nt: TGTGCCAGCAGTGAACGGTCGGGAACTGGAAACACCATATATTTT
v_gene: TRBV19; d_gene: NA; j_gene: TRBJ1-2; abundance: NA; CDR3aa: CASSYPSRGGPSYGYTF; CDR3nt: TGTGCCAGTAGTTATCCCTCTAGGGGGGGCCCGTCTTATGGCTACACCTTC
v_gene: TRBV29-1; d_gene: NA; j_gene: TRBJ2-1; abundance: NA; CDR3aa: CSVEDASGGRSGREQFF; CDR3nt: TGCAGCGTTGAAGATGCTTCGGGGGGCCGGTCAGGTAGGGAGCAGTTCTTC
v_gene: TRBV19; d_gene: NA; j_gene: TRBJ1-1; abundance: NA; CDR3aa: CASSDSINTEAFF; CDR3nt: TGTGCCAGTAGCGATAGTATAAACACTGAAGCTTTCTTT
v_gene: TRBV6-1; d_gene: NA; j_gene: TRBJ2-5; abundance: NA; CDR3aa: CASSEQGDSQTQYF; CDR3nt: TGTGCCAGCAGTGAACAGGGCGACAGTCAGACCCAGTACTTC
v_gene: TRBV28; d_gene: NA; j_gene: TRBJ2-7; abundance: NA; CDR3aa: CASWSSDSYEQYF; CDR3nt: TGTGCCTCTTGGTCCAGCGATTCCTACGAGCAGTACTTC